One and the same sample provided the 17 T cell receptor beta chains below, sequenced in a study of early T cells in non-severe SARS-CoV-2 infection. Via MiXCR, TCRdb re-called the 5' RACE reads, giving one row per CDR3 protein. The top ten clones hold about 12% of a sample with approximately 80,000 distinct CDR3 sequences, about 11% of them seen once. Sequencing was performed on whole blood, taken at baseline. The origin of the receptors is an adult who was a healthcare worker with PCR-confirmed SARS-CoV-2 infection or an uninfected control (not recorded which).

This clonotype was observed once. The rearrangement uses TRBV29-1 and TRBJ1-1; D call uncertain. Trimming removed 1 base at V and 11 bases at J, with 17 bases between. The CDR3 covers 13 residues. The germline V gene has CDR1 SQVTM and CDR2 ANQGSEA. This CDR3 is CSVEGLLEKVAFF. CDR3 sequence (DNA): TGCAGCGTTGAAGGTCTCCTCGAAAAAGTTGCTTTCTTT.

The rearrangement joins TRBV12-3 or TRBV12-4 to TRBJ1-6, with a possible D match to TRBD1 (5 bases). The CDR3 is 14 amino acids. The V end lost 7 bases, the J end lost 6 bases, and 13 bases lay between the germline ends. The CDR3 loop reads CASTRRGVNSPLHF. The DNA for the CDR3 is TGTGCCAGCACCCGCCGGGGGGTTAATTCACCCCTCCACTTT.

There are a few counts of this clonotype. J is TRBJ1-6 and V is TRBV12-2; TRBD1, as called in the table, went unchecked against the DNA. TRBV12-2 is a pseudogene segment. The length of the CDR3 is 15 residues. DNA for the CDR3: TGTGCAAGTCGCCTCGGGGGAGAGGGTAATTCACCCCTCCACTTT. The encoded protein is CASRLGGEGNSPLHF.

This clonotype occurred many times. The V gene is TRBV12-3 or TRBV12-4, the J gene TRBJ2-7; possibly TRBD1 for D (6 bases). V shed 6 bases and J shed 5 bases, with 17 bases lying between them. CDR3 size: 14 residues. CDR3 DNA sequence: TGTGCCAGCAGCCCTTATACAGGGAGCCACGAGCAGTACTTC. Translation gives CASSPYTGSHEQYF.

This clonotype has more than one count but fewer than ten. The rearrangement links TRBV6-1 to TRBJ1-2, with D possibly being TRBD1 (5 bases). This CDR3 contains 14 residues. Per the germline V gene, CDR1 is MNHNS and CDR2 is SASEGT. The V end was cut by 6 bases, the J end by 0 bases, with 11 bases between. This CDR3 reads CASRGLRANYGYTF. For the CDR3, the DNA is TGTGCCAGCAGGGGACTCAGAGCTAACTATGGCTACACCTTC.

The chain carries TRBV3-1 and TRBJ2-7; 10 positions match TRBD2. Germline CDR1 and CDR2: LGHDT and YNNKEL (reference sequence). The V and J ends lost 4 bases and 3 bases, in that order; junction bases with no gene match: 6. The CDR3 is 15 amino acids. The CDR3 region has the DNA TGTGCCAGCAGCCCAGCGGGAGGGTTGGACTACGAGCAGTACTTC. This encodes CASSPAGGLDYEQYF.

In its sample, this clonotype was seen a few times. This rearrangement joins TRBV6-1 to TRBJ1-5; D is possibly TRBD1 (5 bases). This CDR3 comprises 16 residues. V shed 1 base and J shed 7 bases, with 17 bases lying between them. Germline V gene sequence: CDR1 MNHNS, CDR2 SASEGT. The CDR3 bases are TGTGCCAGCAGTGAAGACGGGAGCAGGGTAGGACAGCCCCAGCATTTT. Translated: CASSEDGSRVGQPQHF.

In its sample, this clonotype was seen a few times. The V and J genes are TRBV6-6 and TRBJ1-1; 10 bases are a match to TRBD1. This CDR3 region has 15 residues. J lost 3 bases, V lost 6 bases, and 7 bases had no gene match. In germline, CDR1 is MNHNY, CDR2 SVGAGI (reference sequence). For the CDR3, the DNA is TGTGCCAGCAGAAACCCGGGACAGGGGCACACTGAAGCTTTCTTT. Its translation is CASRNPGQGHTEAFF.

The chain is built from TRBV9 and TRBJ2-3; D gene unclear. Germline loops: CDR1 SGDLS, CDR2 YYNGEE. The V end lost 1 base, the J end lost 5 bases, and 11 bases lay between the germline ends. The CDR3 spans 14 residues. CDR3 coding DNA: TGTGCCAGCAGCGTATCCGCCTTCAGAGATACGCAGTATTTT. Its translation is CASSVSAFRDTQYF.

The chain employs TRBV29-1 and TRBJ2-4; D perhaps matches TRBD2 (5 bases). The CDR3 sequence is 14 residues long. Deletions cut 4 bases from V and 2 bases from J, with 12 bases between. Per the germline V gene, CDR1 is SQVTM and CDR2 is ANQGSEA. The CDR3 loop is CSVVGSVPKNIQYF. CDR3 nucleotides: TGCAGCGTTGTAGGGAGCGTGCCCAAAAACATTCAGTACTTC.

This clonotype showed up many times. The chain recombines TRBV12-3 or TRBV12-4 with TRBJ1-4; 10 nucleotides line up with TRBD1. Trimming removed 6 bases from V and 5 bases from J; junction bases left unmatched: 6. CDR3 length: 15 amino acids. The CDR3 reads CASRLTGGPNEKLFF. As DNA, the CDR3 is TGTGCCAGCAGGCTGACAGGGGGCCCGAATGAAAAACTGTTTTTT.

The table lists this clonotype with a few counts. The gene calls are TRBV29-1 and TRBJ1-2, with D maybe TRBD1 (5 bases). V lost 3 bases and J 2 bases, leaving 7 bases between the germline ends. This CDR3 has 12 amino acids. Germline V CDR1 and CDR2: SQVTM, ANQGSEA. CDR3: CSVDRGNYGYTF. The CDR3 nucleotides are TGCAGCGTTGATCGGGGGAACTATGGCTACACCTTC.

Comment on this clonotype: At one boundary the junction diverges from the germline segment, which might be a read error. This chain connects TRBV6-2 or TRBV6-3 to TRBJ2-7, with 7 bases lining up with TRBD2. Germline assignment: CDR1 MNHEY and CDR2 SVGEGT. The CDR3 has 16 residues. This CDR3 reads CASSYSLSGFSYGQYF. In DNA form, the CDR3 reads TGTGCCAGCAGTTACTCGCTTAGCGGGTTTTCCTACGGGCAGTACTTC.

This clonotype was seen repeatedly, ten times or more. The rearrangement uses TRBV5-4 and TRBJ1-3, with TRBD1 matching 9 bases. The ends lost 0 bases at V and 3 bases at J; junction bases unmatched: 1. The CDR3 runs 15 residues. CDR1 SGHNT and CDR2 YYREEE come from the germline V gene (reference sequence). The DNA for the CDR3 is TGTGCCAGCAGCTTGGACAGGGGGCTTGGAAACACCATATATTTT. It codes for CASSLDRGLGNTIYF.

In this sample, this clonotype turned up a few times. Germline and junction disagree at one end, which may indicate a read error. V usage is TRBV20-1 and J usage is TRBJ1-3, with D perhaps TRBD1 (6 bases). This CDR3 region has 15 residues. Germline V gives CDR1 DFQATT, CDR2 SNEGSKA (reference sequence). CDR3 coding DNA: TGCAGTGCCCCCGCCAGGGGCATCTCTGAAAACACCATATATTTT. This encodes CSAPARGISENTIYF.

The chain employs TRBV5-5 and TRBJ1-1; D is undetermined. The CDR3 covers 14 residues. Trimming stripped 1 base from V and 4 bases from J, with 11 bases between. Germline V gene lookup returns CDR1 SGHKS and CDR2 YYEKEE (reference sequence). CDR3 sequence: CASSLSPVFTEAFF. The CDR3 DNA reads TGTGCCAGCAGCTTGTCCCCGGTCTTCACTGAAGCTTTCTTT. Full variable domain (outside the CDR3, taken from reference TRBV5-5 and TRBJ1-1): DAGVTQSPTHLIKTRGQQVTLRCSPISGHKSVSWYQQVLGQGPQFIFQYYEKEERGRGNFPDRFSARQFPNYSSELNVNALLLGDSALYLCASSLSPVFTEAFFGQGTRLTVV.

The rearrangement links TRBV14 to TRBJ1-3, with D possibly TRBD1 on 5 matching bases. The CDR3 is 15 amino acids. V lost 2 bases and J lost 2, with 10 bases in between. Germline V gene data show CDR1 as SGHDN and CDR2 as FVKESK. CDR3 region: CASSQTVTAGNTIYF. The CDR3 nucleotides are TGTGCCAGCAGCCAAACCGTGACAGCTGGAAACACCATATATTTT.